Sequencing of this T cell receptor beta chain was carried out in a study of cytomegalovirus exposure and HLA in healthy donors. The PCR was carried out with 60 Vbeta primers and 13 Jbeta primers. As processed by the authors: Counted up in a later analysis, unique TCR beta chains came to approximately 83 million, with roughly 11 million shared. Sequencing used immunoSEQ multiplex PCR; TCRdb keeps in-frame clones, though not all of them. The V and J calls and the clone size are those of that table, but D and trimming were determined from the DNA. The data hold tens of thousands of clones, with roughly 70% observed a single time. The study, taken as a whole, reports: As was reported, the classifier diagnosed cytomegalovirus status with high specificity and sensitivity. Immune exposure information comprised only CMV serostatus. TRBV6-2, TRBV6-3 and some other V segments were unresolvable in 87-base-pair reads.

As to this clone: Its target is not known.

This CDR3 is built from 16 residues. Germline CDR1 and CDR2: KGHSH and LQKENI. The V end lost 2 bases, the J end lost 3 bases, and 15 bases lay between the germline ends. V gene TRBV18 combines with J gene TRBJ2-3, with a tentative D call TRBD2 (5 bases). The TCR comes from a woman in her sixties in good health and CMV-seropositive. The sequencing sample was made of PBMCs. In DNA form, the CDR3 reads TGTGCCAGCTCACCAAATATGCTCGGGATTACAGATACGCAGTATTTT. Translation: CASSPNMLGITDTQYF.